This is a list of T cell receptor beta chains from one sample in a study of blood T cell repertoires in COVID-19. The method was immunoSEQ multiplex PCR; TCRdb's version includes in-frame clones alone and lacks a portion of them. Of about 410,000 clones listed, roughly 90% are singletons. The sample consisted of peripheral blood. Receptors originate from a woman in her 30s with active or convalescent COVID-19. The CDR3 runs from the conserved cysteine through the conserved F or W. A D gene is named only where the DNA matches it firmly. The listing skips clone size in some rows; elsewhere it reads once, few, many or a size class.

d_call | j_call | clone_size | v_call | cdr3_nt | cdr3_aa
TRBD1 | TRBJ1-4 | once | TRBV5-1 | TGCGCCAGCACCTTGACAGGGTATAATGAAAAACTGTTTTTT | CASTLTGYNEKLFF
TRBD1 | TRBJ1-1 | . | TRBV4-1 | TGCGCCAGCAGCCAGACAGGGGAAGCTTTCTTT | CASSQTGEAFF
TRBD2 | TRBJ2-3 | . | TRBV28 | TGTGCCACAAGGGATGGGAGGGCTGGCACAGATACGCAGTATTTT | CATRDGRAGTDTQYF
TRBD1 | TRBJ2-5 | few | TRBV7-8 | TGTGCCAGCAGCTTAGAACGGGACAGACAAGAGACCCAGTACTTC | CASSLERDRQETQYF
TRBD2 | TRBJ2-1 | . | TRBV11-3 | TGTGCCAGCAGCTTAGATGGAGCCGGGACTAGCCGTCCGACTGAGCAGTTCTTC | CASSLDGAGTSRPTEQFF
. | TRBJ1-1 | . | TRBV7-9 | TGTGCCAGCAGCTTATTTGGGCAGGAGGACACTGAAGCTTTCTTT | CASSLFGQEDTEAFF
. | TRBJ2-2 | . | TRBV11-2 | TGTGCCAGCAGCTTAGAAACAGTCAACACCGGGGAGCTGTTTTTT | CASSLETVNTGELFF
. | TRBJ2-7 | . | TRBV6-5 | TGTGCCAGCAAGGTAGAAGTTCAGGGCTACGAGCAGTACTTC | CASKVEVQGYEQYF
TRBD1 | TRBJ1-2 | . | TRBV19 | TGTGCCAGTAGTGAATCAGGGGGCACTAACTATGGCTACACCTTC | CASSESGGTNYGYTF
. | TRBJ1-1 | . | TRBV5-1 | TGCGCCAGCAGCTTGGGCAGTATGAACACTGAAGCTTTCTTT | CASSLGSMNTEAFF
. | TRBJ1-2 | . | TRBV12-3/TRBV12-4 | TGTGCCAGCACGCTACAGGGATCGTTTAAATTCTTC | CASTLQGSFKFF
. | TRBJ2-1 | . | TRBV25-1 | TGTGCCAGCACCGCCGTCGGGGAAGAGCAGTTCTTC | CASTAVGEEQFF
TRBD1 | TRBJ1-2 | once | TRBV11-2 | TGTGCCAGCAGCCGACAGGGGCTCGGCTACACCTTC | CASSRQGLGYTF
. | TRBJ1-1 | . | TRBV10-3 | TGTGCCATCAGGGAGGACGGGGGTAACACTGAAGCTTTCTTT | CAIREDGGNTEAFF
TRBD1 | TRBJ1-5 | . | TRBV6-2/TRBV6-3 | TGTGCCAGCAGTTACTATGGACAGGGCGTCTATCCCCAGCATTTT | CASSYYGQGVYPQHF
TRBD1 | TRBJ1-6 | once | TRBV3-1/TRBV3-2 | TGTGCCAGCAGCCAAGGACAGGGTGACGGATCACCCCTCCACTTT | CASSQGQGDGSPLHF
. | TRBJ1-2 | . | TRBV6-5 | TGTGCCAGCAGTTACTCCCGGGACACAATTTATGGCTACACCTTC | CASSYSRDTIYGYTF
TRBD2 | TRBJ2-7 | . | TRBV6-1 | TGTGCCAGCAGTGAAGCTTTGTCTAGCGGAACCTACGAGCAGTACTTC | CASSEALSSGTYEQYF
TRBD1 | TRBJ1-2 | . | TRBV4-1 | TGCGCCAGCGGCAGACAGGGGGGCACTGATGGCTACACCTTC | CASGRQGGTDGYTF
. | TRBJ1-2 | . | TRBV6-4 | TGTGCCAGCAGTCCGGACAGAAACTATGGCTACACCTTC | CASSPDRNYGYTF
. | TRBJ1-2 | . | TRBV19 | TGTGCCAGTAGCCCGGGGGTCTATGGCTACACCTTC | CASSPGVYGYTF
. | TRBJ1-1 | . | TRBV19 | TGTGCCAGTAGTATTTTGGGCAGCAATGGGGGGGGCACTGAAGCTTTCTTT | CASSILGSNGGGTEAFF
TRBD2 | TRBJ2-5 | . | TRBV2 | TGTGCCAACAGGAGGACGGCGGGGGAAGGGTTCGGGACCCAGTACTTC | CANRRTAGEGFGTQYF
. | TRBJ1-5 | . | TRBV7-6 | TGTGCCAGCAGCCCGATCGGGTCGAATCAGCCCCAGCATTTT | CASSPIGSNQPQHF
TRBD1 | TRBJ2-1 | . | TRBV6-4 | TGTGCCAGCAGTGAGGTACCGGGACAGGGGGTCCTTGAGCAGTTCTTC | CASSEVPGQGVLEQFF
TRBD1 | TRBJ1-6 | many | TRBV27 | TGTGCCAGCAGTTTCGGACAGGATTCACCCCTCCACTTT | CASSFGQDSPLHF